This T cell receptor beta chain comes out of a study of blood T cells in healthy people across ages. Study-wide points: Older individuals had lower TCR beta diversity per million T cells (the decline was roughly linear). Researchers deemed the diversity estimates from one million T cells underestimates.

For the second PCR, which ran for about 7 to 11 cycles, a sample-barcoded 5' primer and a J-beta primer mix were used. Tags on each cDNA molecule came from a template-switch adaptor with 12 random nucleotides. TCRdb recomputed calls from the 5' RACE reads with MiXCR, one row per CDR3 protein. The profile shows 650,000 to 1,000,000 distinct CDR3 sequences, around 36% of them singletons. Note on this clonotype: The antigen remains unidentified.

This CDR3 comprises 14 residues. J was trimmed by 12 bases and V by 7 bases; bases with no gene match: 10. J is TRBJ2-4 and V is TRBV12-3 or TRBV12-4; 12 nucleotides match TRBD1. This receptor was taken from a man aged 18 to 29 in good health. Sample: blood. The CDR3 DNA reads TGTGCCAGCACCGCTACCGGGACAGGGGGCTATCAGTACTTC. Translating it yields CASTATGTGGYQYF.